This T cell receptor beta chain was documented in a study of blood T cell repertoires in COVID-19. Overall study context: The United States, Italy and Spain provided the acute and convalescent COVID-19 samples. Sources were T cells, B-cell-depleted T cells, or PBMCs; the material itself was cDNA or gDNA.

The CDR3 contains 14 residues. Trimming took 0 bases from V and 10 from J; bases not matched to a gene: 6. In germline, CDR1 is SGHDN, CDR2 FVKESK. Per the authors' pipeline: Amplification of reference gene primers was used by the study to estimate nucleated cell counts. Sequenced by immunoSEQ multiplex PCR; TCRdb stores in-frame clones only, minus some. The V and J calls and clone size are taken from that table; D and trimming were inferred from the DNA. The sample carries 80,000 to 100,000 clones, about 90% recorded once. The clonotype comes from a human donor with active COVID-19. The donor label of this sample is uncertain. The genes are TRBV14 and TRBJ2-4; 7 nucleotides match TRBD2. Sequencing used peripheral blood. The DNA for the CDR3 is TGTGCCAGCAGCCAAGACTGGCAGGGAGGGATTCAGTACTTC. It codes for CASSQDWQGGIQYF.